This TCR beta chain was recorded in a study of radiotherapy plus CTLA-4 blockade in lung cancer. Overall study: An objective response was seen in 18% of patients, and disease control in less than 40%. Whole-study findings and limits: Reports state that early shifts in blood T cell clones, with interferon-beta, best predicted response. Radiotherapy plus ipilimumab was followed by expansion in blood of tumor-derived TCR clones.

The data were produced by immunoSEQ multiplex PCR, yet TCRdb's version contains in-frame clones alone and is incomplete. The table lists tens of thousands of clones, more than 75% of them singletons, with about 0.95% in the top ten. The study treated chemo-refractory metastatic non-small-cell lung cancer patients with focal radiation plus ipilimumab CTLA-4 blockade. The germline V gene has CDR1 MRHNA and CDR2 SNTAGT. There are 15 residues in the CDR3. Trimming at V came to 2 bases and at J to 7 bases, leaving 2 bases not matched to a gene. Concerning this clone itself: The antigen is undetermined.

This sequence joins TRBV6-4 and TRBJ1-6, with 10 positions matching TRBD1. This receptor was identified in a human donor with non-small cell lung cancer who had stable disease on radiotherapy plus ipilimumab. The sequences come from peripheral blood, collected from a patient treated with radiotherapy plus ipilimumab. Here the CDR3 DNA reads TGTGCCAGCAGTGACGGACAGGGGGGGAATTCACCCCTCCACTTT. Amino acids: CASSDGQGGNSPLHF.